These 7 T cell receptor beta chains share one sample of origin, sequenced in a study of T-cell reconstitution after alpha-beta-depleted transplantation in children. The TCRbeta library was prepared with unique molecular identifiers. TCRdb independently ran MiXCR on the PCR reads; one entry per CDR3 protein. This sample has about 580,000 distinct CDR3 sequences; about 21% occur once, and the top ten carry roughly 13%. The material was PBMCs, mostly from graft donor cells, obtained 360 days after TCRalphabeta/CD19-depleted stem cell transplant. These receptor sequences come from a boy under two years old who had a stem cell transplant for acute myeloid leukemia, so the T cells may come from the graft donor.

The chain couples TRBV6-1 to TRBJ2-5; 9 positions match TRBD1. Germline CDR1 MNHNS, CDR2 SASEGT. The length of the CDR3 is 16 residues. V lost 5 bases to trimming and J lost 0 bases; unmatched junction nucleotides: 7. DNA for the CDR3: TGTGCCAGCAGTCCCGGGACAGGGTGGAACCAAGAGACCCAGTACTTC. As protein: CASSPGTGWNQETQYF.

The chain combines TRBV20-1 with TRBJ2-1; D tentatively fits TRBD1 or TRBD2 (6 bases each). This CDR3 contains 14 residues. Germline V gene sequence: CDR1 DFQATT, CDR2 SNEGSKA (reference sequence). Trimming cost V 2 bases and J 3 bases, with 11 bases left between them. In DNA form, the CDR3 reads TGCAGTGCTAGAACAGGGACTCTCTACAATGAGCAGTTCTTC. Amino acid sequence: CSARTGTLYNEQFF.

The chain uses TRBV20-1 and TRBJ2-1; 7 bases align to TRBD1. In germline, CDR1 is DFQATT, CDR2 SNEGSKA (reference sequence). CDR3 length: 19 amino acids. The ends lost 5 bases at V and 0 bases at J; junction bases unmatched: 19. CDR3 DNA sequence: TGCAGTGCTTTTTCTTCAGCCCGGACAGGAGATAGCTCCTACAATGAGCAGTTCTTC. It specifies CSAFSSARTGDSSYNEQFF.

This clonotype was detected many times. This rearrangement joins TRBV14 to TRBJ2-7; possibly TRBD2 for D (6 bases). This CDR3 has 15 residues. The germline V gene encodes CDR1 SGHDN and CDR2 FVKESK. V lost 0 bases and J lost 2, with 11 bases in between. CDR3 DNA: TGTGCCAGCAGCCAAGAGCGGAGGACTACCTACGAGCAGTACTTC. This translates into CASSQERRTTYEQYF. The full variable domain, its missing parts supplied by reference TRBV14 and TRBJ2-7, is EAGVTQFPSHSVIEKGQTVTLRCDPISGHDNLYWYRRVMGKEIKFLLHFVKESKQDESGMPNNRFLAERTGGTYSTLKVQPAELEDSGVYFCASSQERRTTYEQYFGPGTRLTVT.

This clonotype has ten or more counts. The chain recombines TRBV20-1 with TRBJ2-5, with D possibly TRBD1 on 6 matching bases. V lost 7 bases, J lost 4 bases, and 7 bases lay in between. CDR1 and CDR2 from the germline V gene are DFQATT and SNEGSKA (reference sequence). This CDR3 contains 10 residues. Here the CDR3 DNA reads TGCAGTGGAGGGGGAGAGACCCAGTACTTC. This translates into CSGGGETQYF.

The chain has TRBV5-1 and TRBJ1-2; 9 bases are shared with TRBD1. V lost 4 bases and J lost 4; bases outside the gene matches: 5. The germline gives CDR1 SGHRS, CDR2 YFSETQ. This CDR3 is 14 amino acids long. In DNA, the CDR3 is TGCGCCAGCAGCCAAGACAGGGGGGGCTATGGCTACACCTTC. It encodes CASSQDRGGYGYTF.

This clonotype has a handful of counts. The chain has TRBV6-5 and TRBJ1-5; TRBD1 agrees at 10 bases. CDR1 and CDR2 (germline): MNHEY, SVGAGI. The CDR3 consists of 16 residues. V dropped 4 bases and J dropped 2; count of bases not matched to a gene: 5. CDR3 DNA sequence: TGTGCCAGCAGTTTTTCCGGGACAGGGGGCAATCAGCCCCAGCATTTT. It codes for CASSFSGTGGNQPQHF.